What follows describes a single T cell receptor beta chain. Its antigen is still unknown. TCR beta CDR3 sequences were amplified from RNA transcripts. During a first-round RT-PCR of the TCR CDR3, the HTBI primer set was used. TCRdb recomputed calls from the multiplex PCR reads with MiXCR, one row per CDR3 protein. The top ten clones hold roughly 27% of a sample with about 96,000 distinct CDR3 sequences, around 52% of them seen once. Calling Graves' hyperthyroidism stable meant ophthalmopathy did not progress within 18 months. PBMCs were sourced from 9 to 10 ml fresh peripheral blood. This record belongs to a study of T cells in Graves' hyperthyroidism and ophthalmopathy. Findings and limits, study-wide: In simple terms, a model built on 13 V-J features told ophthalmopathy apart from stable hyperthyroidism.

The sequence was collected from a woman aged 40 to 50 with Graves' hyperthyroidism. The sample comprised blood.

CDR3 DNA sequence: TGTGCCAGCAGCTTACTTGGGAAAGAGACCCAGTACTTC. Its protein product is CASSLLGKETQYF. The chain uses TRBV7-2 and TRBJ2-5; the D is unclear. The CDR3 extends over 13 amino acids. CDR1 is SGHTA and CDR2 is FQGNSA in the germline V gene. The germline V and J ends were trimmed by 2 bases and 3 bases, with 7 bases remaining between them.